The 24 T cell receptor beta chains below all came from one sample that was sequenced in a study of graft-versus-host responses after intestinal transplantation. No antigen has been assigned to these receptors. Clones were sequenced by immunoSEQ multiplex PCR, and TCRdb holds only the in-frame ones, with some missing. The sample lists under 140,000 clones; just over 90% were seen once. The input for sequencing was unstimulated CD8+ T cells sorted from spleen or lymph node cells, taken before intestinal transplant. All receptors derive from a human donor who received an intestinal transplant.

The chain links TRBV2 to TRBJ2-1; 7 nucleotides match TRBD2. The CDR3 covers 16 residues. Looked up from germline, CDR1 is SNHLY and CDR2 is FYNNEI. V lost 1 base to trimming and J lost 3 bases; unmatched junction nucleotides: 6. As DNA, the CDR3 is TGTGCCAGCAGTGAAGAGCCAGGACTAGTCTACAATGAGCAGTTCTTC. This gives the protein CASSEEPGLVYNEQFF.

The CDR3 protein is CASSVYSRGLHNEQFF. CDR3 coding DNA: TGTGCCAGCAGCGTATACAGTAGAGGTCTACACAATGAGCAGTTCTTC. J is TRBJ2-1 and V is TRBV9; no firm D call. The CDR3 spans 16 residues. Looked up from germline, CDR1 is SGDLS and CDR2 is YYNGEE. Trimming removed 1 base at V and 5 bases at J, with 16 bases between.

The J gene is TRBJ2-7, the V gene TRBV4-1; D could derive from TRBD1 or TRBD2 (7 bases each). Germline loops: CDR1 MGHRA, CDR2 YSYEKL. The germline V and J ends were trimmed by 4 bases and 4 bases, with 14 bases remaining between them. The CDR3 sequence is 14 residues long. CDR3 protein: CASSPGRGQYEQYF. The DNA of the CDR3 is TGCGCCAGCAGCCCGGGGAGGGGGCAGTACGAGCAGTACTTC.

The CDR3 loop reads CASSFRASGISYEQYF. CDR3 sequence (DNA): TGTGCCAGCAGCTTCAGAGCTAGCGGCATCTCCTACGAGCAGTACTTC. The chain is built from TRBV5-4 and TRBJ2-7; 7 bases agree with TRBD2. Trimming at V came to 2 bases and at J to 0 bases, leaving 8 bases not matched to a gene. Germline CDR1 reads SGHNT; CDR2 reads YYREEE (reference sequence). CDR3 size: 16 residues.

As concerns this clone: Distinct nucleotide sequences in the sample also encode this CDR3. V gene TRBV5-1 combines with J gene TRBJ2-3, with no clear D. Per germline, CDR1 SGHRS and CDR2 YFSETQ. The CDR3 has 12 residues. V gave up 3 bases and J gave up 2 bases, with 4 bases separating them. As DNA, the CDR3 is TGCGCCAGCAGCTCCAACACAGATACGCAGTATTTT. It encodes CASSSNTDTQYF.

The chain joins TRBV27 to TRBJ2-1; 8 bases agree with TRBD2. V trimming: 3 bases; J trimming: 7 bases; junction bases outside the gene matches: 5. Germline V CDR1 and CDR2: MNHEY, SMNVEV (reference sequence). The CDR3 consists of 14 residues. The CDR3 DNA sequence: TGTGCCAGCAGTTTTGGAGCGGGAGTTAATGAGCAGTTCTTC. Translating it yields CASSFGAGVNEQFF.

This sequence joins TRBV7-2 and TRBJ2-1, with TRBD2 matching 9 bases. Germline-derived CDR1 and CDR2 are SGHTA and FQGNSA. V shed 5 bases and J 0 bases; nucleotides not matched to a gene: 2. The CDR3 consists of 15 residues. CDR3 loop: CASSNSGSSYNEQFF. DNA of the CDR3: TGTGCCAGCAGCAATAGCGGGAGCTCCTACAATGAGCAGTTCTTC. The full variable domain, with the rest looked up from reference TRBV7-2 and TRBJ2-1, is GAGVSQSPSNKVTEKGKDVELRCDPISGHTALYWYRQSLGQGLEFLIYFQGNSAPDKSGLPSDRFSAERTGGSVSTLTIQRTQQEDSAVYLCASSNSGSSYNEQFFGPGTRLTVL.

This clone was detected only once. The V and J genes are TRBV27 and TRBJ1-5; D remains unclear. The CDR3 has 13 residues. CDR1 is MNHEY, CDR2 SMNVEV, per germline (reference sequence). V was pared by 1 base and J by 5 bases, with 6 bases between. The CDR3 reads CASSLYGYQPQHF. The CDR3 region has the DNA TGTGCCAGCAGTTTATATGGATATCAGCCCCAGCATTTT.

V usage is TRBV6-6 and J usage is TRBJ2-7; unclear D gene. The ends were cut back, 2 bases at V and 2 bases at J, with 7 bases in the middle. The CDR3 loop spans 13 amino acids. The germline V gene encodes CDR1 MNHNY and CDR2 SVGAGI (reference sequence). The CDR3 loop reads CASSYSPTYEQYF. The CDR3 nucleotides read TGTGCCAGCAGTTACAGTCCCACCTACGAGCAGTACTTC.

V gene TRBV29-1 combines with J gene TRBJ2-7, with 11 bases identical to TRBD1. The germline V gene encodes CDR1 SQVTM and CDR2 ANQGSEA. V was pared by 6 bases and J by 6 bases, with 4 bases of the junction left unmatched. This CDR3 is 12 amino acids long. The CDR3 region is CSVGTGGLEQYF. The DNA for the CDR3 is TGCAGCGTGGGGACAGGGGGGCTCGAGCAGTACTTC.

The J gene is TRBJ2-7, the V gene TRBV28; D ambiguous. This CDR3 has 14 residues. Germline V gene data show CDR1 as MDHEN and CDR2 as SYDVKM. Trimming pared 3 bases from V and 2 bases from J, leaving 11 bases between. The CDR3 nucleotides are TGTGCCAGCAGTTTTTCCAGCCACCCCTACGAGCAGTACTTC. Protein product: CASSFSSHPYEQYF.

The genes are TRBV19 and TRBJ1-1, with D possibly TRBD1 on 6 matching bases. Germline V gene lookup returns CDR1 LNHDA and CDR2 SQIVND (reference sequence). Trimming pared 6 bases from V and 0 bases from J, leaving 14 bases between. This CDR3 has 15 residues. The CDR3 loop reads CASRVRDNLNTEAFF. The CDR3, as DNA: TGTGCCAGTAGGGTACGGGACAACTTGAACACTGAAGCTTTCTTT.

This rearrangement joins TRBV10-2 to TRBJ1-1; D is ambiguous. Germline V gene sequence: CDR1 WSHSY, CDR2 SAAADI. CDR3 size: 10 residues. V was trimmed by 6 bases and J by 3 bases, leaving 2 bases between them. CDR3 protein: CASRDTEAFF. The CDR3 DNA sequence: TGCGCCAGCAGGGACACTGAAGCTTTCTTT.

Here the CDR3 DNA reads TGTGCCAGCAGTTACCGACTTTTCAATGAGCAGTTCTTC. Protein: CASSYRLFNEQFF. This chain links TRBV6-5 with TRBJ2-1; D not resolved. The CDR3 spans 13 residues. V shed 2 bases and J shed 6 bases, with 8 bases lying between them. CDR1 is MNHEY and CDR2 is SVGAGI in the germline V gene.

The chain carries TRBV5-6 and TRBJ1-3; weak D call: TRBD1 (5 bases). This CDR3 has 14 amino acids. The germline V and J ends were trimmed by 3 bases and 4 bases, with 11 bases remaining between them. CDR1 and CDR2 from the germline V gene are SGHDT and YYEEEE. The DNA for the CDR3 is TGTGCCAGCAGCTACCAGGGTCGAGGAAACACCATATATTTT. It encodes CASSYQGRGNTIYF.

This chain connects TRBV27 to TRBJ2-5; D gene uncertain. Germline assignment: CDR1 MNHEY and CDR2 SMNVEV (reference sequence). This CDR3 spans 13 amino acids. The V end lost 4 bases, the J end lost 4 bases, and 10 bases lay between the germline ends. CDR3 DNA sequence: TGTGCCAGCAGTTATAGGTCGGGAGAGACCCAGTACTTC. It codes for CASSYRSGETQYF.

The chain carries TRBV6-6 and TRBJ2-7; tentatively, D is TRBD1 (6 bases). Germline-derived CDR1 and CDR2 are MNHNY and SVGAGI (reference sequence). This CDR3 has 14 amino acids. V lost 6 bases and J lost 3, with 15 bases in between. CDR3 region: CASSPGTFGYEQYF. Here the CDR3 DNA reads TGTGCCAGCAGCCCTGGGACATTCGGCTACGAGCAGTACTTC.

The rearrangement links TRBV27 to TRBJ2-1, with D maybe TRBD1 (5 bases). The CDR3 is 12 amino acids. Germline assignment: CDR1 MNHEY and CDR2 SMNVEV (reference sequence). Trimming removed 6 bases from V and 5 bases from J, with 8 bases in between. CDR3 residues: CASSPGNNEQFF. DNA for the CDR3: TGTGCCAGCAGCCCAGGGAACAATGAGCAGTTCTTC.

CDR3 residues: CASRWGRSADTQYF. CDR3 in DNA: TGTGCCAGCCGATGGGGCAGGAGCGCAGATACGCAGTATTTT. V gene TRBV27 combines with J gene TRBJ2-3; possible D gene TRBD1, 5 bases. Between the trimmed V and J ends, which lost 8 bases and 4 bases, there was a span of 16 bases. CDR3 length: 14 residues. Germline V CDR1 and CDR2: MNHEY, SMNVEV (reference sequence).

The chain combines TRBV19 with TRBJ1-5; 8 bases fit TRBD1. The junction had 4 bases not matched to a gene; V was cut back by 5 bases and J by 7 bases. This CDR3 comprises 13 residues. Germline-derived CDR1 and CDR2 are LNHDA and SQIVND (reference sequence). For the CDR3, the DNA is TGTGCCAGTAGTTCGGGGACAGGACAGCCCCAGCATTTT. Translated, it gives CASSSGTGQPQHF.

The rearrangement joins TRBV7-6 to TRBJ1-2; maybe TRBD1 (5 bases). V lost 1 base and J 6 bases, leaving 12 bases between the germline ends. This CDR3 is built from 14 residues. Germline lookup yields CDR1 SGHVS and CDR2 FNYEAQ. The CDR3 region is CASSLGQGLNGYTF. The CDR3 DNA reads as TGTGCCAGCAGCTTAGGTCAGGGACTTAATGGCTACACCTTC.

The chain has TRBV4-2 and TRBJ1-5; tentative D call: TRBD1 (6 bases). The germline V gene encodes CDR1 LGHNA and CDR2 YNFKEQ. Trimming removed 4 bases from V and 0 bases from J, with 13 bases in between. The CDR3 runs to 16 residues. Here the CDR3 DNA reads TGTGCCAGCAGCCTGGACAGATATTATAGCAATCAGCCCCAGCATTTT. Translating it yields CASSLDRYYSNQPQHF.

The chain has TRBV9 and TRBJ1-2; D perhaps matches TRBD1 (5 bases). Trimming pared 4 bases from V and 4 bases from J, leaving 14 bases between. There are 14 residues in the CDR3. The V gene's germline CDR1 is SGDLS and CDR2 YYNGEE. For the CDR3, the DNA is TGTGCCAGCAGCCTGGACGGGGACCTCTATGGCTACACCTTC. Translated, it gives CASSLDGDLYGYTF. Combining the CDR3 with reference TRBV9 and TRBJ1-2 gives the whole variable domain DSGVTQTPKHLITATGQRVTLRCSPRSGDLSVYWYQQSLDQGLQFLIQYYNGEERAKGNILERFSAQQFPDLHSELNLSSLELGDSALYFCASSLDGDLYGYTFGSGTRLTVV.

This chain uses TRBV6-1 with TRBJ2-3; D is undetermined. Trimming took 3 bases from V and 2 from J, leaving 18 bases between them. Per the germline V gene, CDR1 is MNHNS and CDR2 is SASEGT. This CDR3 contains 17 residues. DNA for the CDR3: TGTGCCAGCAGTGATCCCGCCGCTCGTGGGATCACAGATACGCAGTATTTT. It encodes CASSDPAARGITDTQYF.